Shown below are 23 T cell receptor beta chains from a single sample sequenced in a study. TCRdb reprocessed the 5' RACE reads with MiXCR, giving one entry per CDR3 protein. The sample has approximately 50,000 distinct CDR3 sequences, about 20% seen once. The sorted Tregs were CD4+CD25+CD127-/low cells. Sample: tumor-infiltrating Tregs sorted from the breast tumor. These receptor sequences come from a female donor with breast cancer.

This clonotype was observed a handful of times. This sequence joins TRBV4-2 and TRBJ1-5; D is unclear. The length of the CDR3 is 14 residues. CDR1 and CDR2 from the germline V gene are LGHNA and YNFKEQ. V lost 0 bases, J lost 6 bases, and 9 bases lay in between. CDR3 sequence (DNA): TGTGCCAGCAGCCAAGAAAGTAATGCTCAGCCCCAGCATTTT. Translation gives CASSQESNAQPQHF.

This clonotype has ten or more counts. The chain employs TRBV9 and TRBJ2-1; D call uncertain. CDR3 length: 14 residues. Between the trimmed V and J ends, which lost 0 bases and 4 bases, there was a span of 8 bases. Germline values: CDR1 SGDLS, CDR2 YYNGEE. CDR3 DNA: TGTGCCAGCAGCGTAGGACTTGAGTACAATGAGCAGTTCTTC. Translated: CASSVGLEYNEQFF.

This clonotype has only one observation. CDR3 in amino acids: CASSQGARRDTQYF. CDR3 nucleotide sequence: TGTGCCAGCAGCCAAGGGGCTCGTAGGGATACGCAGTATTTT. The chain links TRBV3-1 to TRBJ2-3; D unclear. The CDR3 is made up of 14 amino acids. Trimming took off 1 base at V and 6 bases at J, with 11 bases between the two ends. Looked up from germline, CDR1 is LGHDT and CDR2 is YNNKEL (reference sequence).

This clonotype was counted ten times or more. This chain links TRBV6-5 with TRBJ1-6; D remains unclear. Germline V lookup: CDR1 MNHEY, CDR2 SVGAGI. The CDR3 runs to 14 residues. Trimming removed 5 bases from V and 5 bases from J, with 10 bases in between. CDR3 in amino acids: CASSPGLNNSPLHF. In DNA form, the CDR3 reads TGTGCCAGCAGTCCCGGGTTGAATAATTCACCCCTCCACTTT.

With respect to this clonotype: This likely comes from a read error, as the CDR3 has no conserved phenylalanine or tryptophan at its end. The J gene is TRBJ2-3, the V gene TRBV6-6, with TRBD1 identical over 9 bases. CDR1 and CDR2 (germline): MNHNY, SVGAGI (reference sequence). Trimming at V came to 7 bases and at J to 3 bases, leaving 8 bases not matched to a gene. This CDR3 spans 15 amino acids. In DNA, the CDR3 is TGTGCCAGCAACGCGCCGGGACAGGGTACAGATACGCAGTATCTT. Translated: CASNAPGQGTDTQYL.

V and J are TRBV28 and TRBJ2-3; possible D gene TRBD2, 5 bases. The germline V and J ends were trimmed by 8 bases and 8 bases, with 14 bases remaining between them. The CDR3 is 12 amino acids. Germline V gene data show CDR1 as MDHEN and CDR2 as SYDVKM. In DNA, the CDR3 is TGTGCCAGCTCCAGGAGTACTAGTACGCAGTATTTT. Protein product: CASSRSTSTQYF.

This clonotype was seen more than once but under ten times. The chain combines TRBV7-9 with TRBJ2-1, with 10 nucleotides matching TRBD1. This CDR3 has 14 residues. V shed 7 bases, J shed 8 bases, and the junction held 8 bases outside the gene matches. In germline, CDR1 is SEHNR, CDR2 FQNEAQ (reference sequence). The CDR3 DNA follows: TGTGCCAGCACCCTGGGACAGGGGAAGGATGAGCAGTTCTTC. The encoded protein is CASTLGQGKDEQFF.

The rearrangement links TRBV18 to TRBJ1-5; 9 bases map to TRBD1. J gave up 7 bases and V 0 bases, and 10 bases lay outside the gene matches. CDR1 and CDR2 (germline): KGHSH, LQKENI. The CDR3 loop spans 17 amino acids. CDR3 sequence (DNA): TGTGCCAGCTCACCACCTATTGGACAGGGGAGGGAGCAGCCCCAGCATTTT. Protein sequence: CASSPPIGQGREQPQHF.

This clonotype was seen a handful of times. The V and J genes are TRBV9 and TRBJ2-3; 7 bases match TRBD1. This CDR3 is built from 17 residues. Germline CDR1 and CDR2: SGDLS and YYNGEE. J lost 7 bases, V lost 2 bases, and 16 bases had no gene match. The CDR3 region has the DNA TGTGCCAGCAGCGTCTTAGCAGGGGGAACTAGGAGTAATACGCAGTATTTT. Its translation: CASSVLAGGTRSNTQYF.

Points on this clonotype: This may arise from a read error, as a much more abundant clone is one base away. V and J are TRBV2 and TRBJ1-5; D is possibly TRBD1 (5 bases). Germline V gene data show CDR1 as SNHLY and CDR2 as FYNNEI. The CDR3 loop spans 15 amino acids. V shed 5 bases and J shed 7 bases, with 18 bases lying between them. The CDR3 DNA follows: TGTGCCAGCAGTTCTCAGGGTTGGGCGCGGCAGCCCCAGCATTTT. Translating it yields CASSSQGWARQPQHF.

This clonotype appeared a few times. The DNA of the CDR3 is TGTGCCAGCAGACCTAGGGGGGACACTGAAGCTTTCTTT. This translates into CASRPRGDTEAFF. The chain joins TRBV21-1 to TRBJ1-1; TRBD1, as called in the table, went unchecked against the DNA. TRBV21-1 is a pseudogene locus. The CDR3 covers 13 residues.

As regards this clonotype: This may come from a read error, since a much larger clone is one base off. Given the absence of the conserved phenylalanine or tryptophan at the CDR3 end, a read error is likely. The gene calls are TRBV7-9 and TRBJ2-7, with 8 bases identical to TRBD1. The J segment lost 2 bases and the V segment lost 5 bases, leaving 2 bases of the junction unmatched. The length of the CDR3 is 13 residues. Germline-derived CDR1 and CDR2 are SEHNR and FQNEAQ (reference sequence). Written as DNA, the CDR3 is TGTGCCAGCAGCGACAGGGGCCCCTACGAGCAGTACTCC. Amino acids: CASSDRGPYEQYS.

The chain has TRBV14 and TRBJ1-1; 7 bases match TRBD1. The CDR3 totals 14 residues. CDR1 is SGHDN and CDR2 is FVKESK in the germline V gene. V lost 0 bases to trimming and J lost 6 bases; unmatched junction nucleotides: 4. The CDR3: CASSQDWGTAEAFF. CDR3 nucleotide sequence: TGTGCCAGCAGCCAAGACTGGGGGACAGCTGAAGCTTTCTTT. Drawing the rest from reference TRBV14 and TRBJ1-1, the complete variable domain is EAGVTQFPSHSVIEKGQTVTLRCDPISGHDNLYWYRRVMGKEIKFLLHFVKESKQDESGMPNNRFLAERTGGTYSTLKVQPAELEDSGVYFCASSQDWGTAEAFFGQGTRLTVV.

This clonotype was counted ten times or more. The chain employs TRBV12-3 or TRBV12-4 and TRBJ2-3; 7 nucleotides line up with TRBD2. The CDR3 has 14 amino acids. After removal of 5 bases from V and 5 bases from J, the junction contained 7 bases not matched to a gene. The CDR3 nucleotides are TGTGCCAGCAGTCCCCACGCTAGCGGAGATACGCAGTATTTT. Translation: CASSPHASGDTQYF.

This clonotype was counted between two and nine times. The J gene is TRBJ1-5, the V gene TRBV6-1; D perhaps matches TRBD1 (5 bases). Trimming took 4 bases from V and 2 from J, leaving 6 bases between them. Germline CDR1 is MNHNS and CDR2 is SASEGT. The CDR3 length is 13 residues. CDR3 in DNA: TGTGCCAGCAGTGGAGGGGGCAATCAGCCCCAGCATTTT. The encoded protein is CASSGGGNQPQHF.

Many counts were recorded for this clonotype. This sequence joins TRBV4-1 and TRBJ2-5; 11 bases are a match to TRBD2. Trimming at V came to 1 base and at J to 7 bases, leaving 11 bases not matched to a gene. The CDR3 consists of 17 residues. The germline CDR1 and CDR2 sequences are MGHRA and YSYEKL. The CDR3 sequence: CASSQVAVAGGRGTQYF. The CDR3 bases are TGCGCCAGCAGCCAAGTGGCGGTAGCGGGAGGGCGAGGGACCCAGTACTTC.

Comments on this clonotype: A junction boundary mismatches the germline segment, possibly from a read error. The chain recombines TRBV20-1 with TRBJ2-5, with D maybe TRBD1 (5 bases). There are 16 residues in the CDR3. The germline CDR1 and CDR2 sequences are DFQATT and SNEGSKA (reference sequence). The CDR3 coding sequence is TGCAGTGCTGGAGACCGTAGGGGTGGGGCCCAAGAGACCCAGTACTTC. It yields the protein CSAGDRRGGAQETQYF.

The table lists this clonotype with many counts. The J gene is TRBJ1-2, the V gene TRBV6-5; 8 bases match TRBD1. Germline assignment: CDR1 MNHEY and CDR2 SVGAGI. V trimming: 9 bases; J trimming: 8 bases; junction bases outside the gene matches: 8. The CDR3 totals 12 residues. CDR3 nucleotide sequence: TGTGCCAGAAGGACAGGGATGGTAGGCTACACCTTC. Residues: CARRTGMVGYTF.

In the case of this clonotype: A read error may explain this, as a much larger clone is one base away. This chain uses TRBV7-3 with TRBJ2-3; 7 bases align to TRBD2. CDR3 length: 14 amino acids. The V and J ends lost 5 bases and 4 bases, in that order; junction bases with no gene match: 6. The germline gives CDR1 SGHTA, CDR2 FQGTGA. The CDR3 bases are TGTGCCAGCAGCCGAGGGACTATAGCAGATACGCAGTATTTT. It encodes CASSRGTIADTQYF.

This chain joins TRBV7-2 and TRBJ2-1; TRBD2 aligns across 9 bases. CDR3 length: 17 residues. Germline V CDR1 and CDR2: SGHTA, FQGNSA. J gave up 7 bases and V 5 bases, and 15 bases lay outside the gene matches. The CDR3 DNA reads as TGTGCCAGCAGCCTCACTAGCGGGCCACCGGTGGGGAATGAGCAGTTCTTC. It yields the protein CASSLTSGPPVGNEQFF.

The chain links TRBV12-3 or TRBV12-4 to TRBJ2-3, with D uncertain. The CDR3 runs 14 residues. Trimming shortened V by 5 bases and J by 8 bases, and 17 bases separated the two germline ends. In DNA form, the CDR3 reads TGTGCCAGCAGTCCCAACACGGATTTAGGTACGCAGTATTTT. It yields the protein CASSPNTDLGTQYF.

This clonotype has just a few counts. CDR3 amino acids: CSASLSRRDTEAFF. CDR3 coding DNA: TGCAGTGCCAGCCTCAGCCGGCGGGACACTGAAGCTTTCTTT. The V and J genes are TRBV20-1 and TRBJ1-1; D remains ambiguous. V dropped 6 bases and J dropped 3 bases, with 17 bases sitting between them. The CDR3 has 14 amino acids. CDR1 is DFQATT, CDR2 SNEGSKA, per germline (reference sequence).

Worth noting for this clonotype: This clone may be a read error of a much larger clone one base away. Lacking the conserved final phenylalanine or tryptophan, this CDR3 likely reflects a read error. The genes are TRBV7-6 and TRBJ2-2, with 8 bases lining up with TRBD1. CDR1 is SGHVS and CDR2 is FNYEAQ in the germline V gene. After removal of 9 bases from V and 4 bases from J, the junction contained 7 bases not matched to a gene. The CDR3 runs to 14 residues. The CDR3 bases are TGTGCCAGTACACAACAGGGGGGCACCGGGGAGCTGTTTTGT. Translating it yields CASTQQGGTGELFC.